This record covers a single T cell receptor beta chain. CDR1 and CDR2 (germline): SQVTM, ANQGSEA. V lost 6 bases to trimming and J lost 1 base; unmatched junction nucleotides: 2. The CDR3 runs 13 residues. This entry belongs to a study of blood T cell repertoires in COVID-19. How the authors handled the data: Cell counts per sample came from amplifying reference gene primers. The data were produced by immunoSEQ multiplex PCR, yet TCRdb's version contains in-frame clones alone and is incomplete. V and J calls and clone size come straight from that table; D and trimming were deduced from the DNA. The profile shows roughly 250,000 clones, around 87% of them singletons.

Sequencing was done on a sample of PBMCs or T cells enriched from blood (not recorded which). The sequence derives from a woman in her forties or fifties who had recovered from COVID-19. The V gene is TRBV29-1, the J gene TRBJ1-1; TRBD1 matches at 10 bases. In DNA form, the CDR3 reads TGCAGCGTCCGGGACAGGGGGAACACTGAAGCTTTCTTT. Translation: CSVRDRGNTEAFF.